The following is a T cell receptor (beta chain) sequence with its context. CDR3 length equals 17 residues. J was trimmed by 4 bases and V by 4 bases; bases with no gene match: 14. Germline V gene sequence: CDR1 SGHAT, CDR2 FQNNGV. The table came from immunoSEQ multiplex PCR; TCRdb's copy has only in-frame clones and leaves some out. The data hold under 95,000 clones, with 87% observed a single time. These data belong to a study of blood T cell repertoires in COVID-19. V gene TRBV11-2 combines with J gene TRBJ1-2, with 8 bases fitting TRBD1. This TCR came from a woman aged 80 or older with acute or convalescent COVID-19. Material: peripheral blood. The CDR3, as DNA: TGTGCCAGCAGCTCCACTATAGGACAGGGCATGGCCTATGGCTACACCTTC. Its translation: CASSSTIGQGMAYGYTF.